A selection of T cell receptor beta chains follows, all from one sample in a study of blood T cell repertoires in COVID-19. Generated by immunoSEQ multiplex PCR, the TCRdb table keeps only in-frame clones and is missing some. The repertoire has approximately 470,000 clones, around 87% of them found once; the top ten carry under 0.75%. Sequences were obtained from PBMCs or T cells enriched from blood (not recorded which). The receptors originated from a woman younger than 35 who had recovered from COVID-19. CDR3s include the opening cysteine and the closing phenylalanine or tryptophan.

v_gene	CDR3aa
TRBV18	CASSPPRAGGEDTQYF
TRBV12-3/TRBV12-4	CASRRQGYGYTF
TRBV24-1	CATSDEGHGGGELFF
TRBV4-1	CASSRFSGTGGYEQYF
TRBV10-3	CAISGQGISSGNTIYF
TRBV30	CAWSVGQGHQPQHF
TRBV19	CASSSPGDGYTF
TRBV19	CASSPRWDSDYEQYF
TRBV7-3	CASSPGGGVGANVLTF
TRBV7-2	CASSLGRQGVYEQYF